Each of the 25 T cell receptor beta chains below was sequenced from the same sample in a study of blood T cell repertoires in COVID-19. Libraries were prepared by immunoSEQ multiplex PCR; TCRdb keeps only in-frame clonotypes and omits some of them. The sample holds approximately 500,000 clones, around nine tenths seen once. Input material: PBMCs or T cells enriched from blood (not recorded which). These receptors were collected from a woman in her thirties or forties who had recovered from COVID-19.

This rearrangement joins TRBV20-1 to TRBJ2-7; maybe TRBD2 (6 bases). The CDR3 is made up of 14 amino acids. Germline V CDR1 and CDR2: DFQATT, SNEGSKA (reference sequence). V was shortened by 3 bases and J by 0 bases, with 12 bases between the two germline ends. CDR3: CSASGSGPSYEQYF. CDR3 bases: TGCAGTGCTAGTGGGAGCGGGCCCTCCTACGAGCAGTACTTC.

The gene calls are TRBV7-9 and TRBJ2-5, with 8 bases aligning to TRBD2. The V gene's germline CDR1 is SEHNR and CDR2 FQNEAQ (reference sequence). This CDR3 region has 17 residues. J gave up 4 bases and V 5 bases, and 15 bases lay outside the gene matches. DNA of the CDR3: TGTGCCAGCAGCCAAAGTCCCGGGACTAGTTTGGGAGAGACCCAGTACTTC. Translation gives CASSQSPGTSLGETQYF.

The genes are TRBV2 and TRBJ2-7, with 7 bases matching TRBD2. The CDR3 extends over 16 amino acids. Germline V gives CDR1 SNHLY, CDR2 FYNNEI. The V gene end was trimmed by 3 bases and the J gene end by 0 bases; junction bases not matched to a gene: 8. CDR3 in DNA: TGTGCCAGCAGTGAGGCTAGCGGTTTTAGCTCCTACGAGCAGTACTTC. Translation: CASSEASGFSSYEQYF.

The chain uses TRBV7-2 and TRBJ1-2; 8 nucleotides align to TRBD1. The CDR3 runs to 13 residues. Unmatched junction bases numbered 5, after V lost 5 bases and J lost 6 bases. Germline V CDR1 and CDR2: SGHTA, FQGNSA. The CDR3 DNA reads TGTGCCAGCAGCCCTGGACAGGGAGATGGCTACACCTTC. This encodes CASSPGQGDGYTF. The variable domain in full, completed from reference TRBV7-2 and TRBJ1-2, reads GAGVSQSPSNKVTEKGKDVELRCDPISGHTALYWYRQSLGQGLEFLIYFQGNSAPDKSGLPSDRFSAERTGGSVSTLTIQRTQQEDSAVYLCASSPGQGDGYTFGSGTRLTVV.

The CDR3 loop reads CASSQAGTPSTGELFF. CDR3 coding DNA: TGTGCCAGCAGCCAGGCCGGGACACCCTCCACCGGGGAGCTGTTTTTT. V is TRBV3-1 (or the pseudogene TRBV3-2) and J is TRBJ2-2, with D possibly being TRBD1 (6 bases). V gave up 3 bases and J gave up 4 bases, with 15 bases separating them. Germline lookup yields CDR1 LGHDT and CDR2 YNNKEL (reference sequence). The CDR3 spans 16 residues.

This clone was picked up one time. The chain joins TRBV2 to TRBJ2-1; 7 bases match TRBD1. Losses at the gene ends were 5 bases for V and 5 bases for J; bases not matched to a gene: 6. From germline, CDR1 is SNHLY and CDR2 FYNNEI. The CDR3 is 14 residues long. CDR3 sequence (DNA): TGTGCCAGCAGTCCGACAGGGAACCACAATGAGCAGTTCTTC. The encoded protein is CASSPTGNHNEQFF.

The chain is built from TRBV5-1 and TRBJ2-7; 10 positions agree with TRBD2. The V and J ends lost 0 bases and 6 bases, in that order; junction bases with no gene match: 3. This CDR3 has 14 amino acids. In germline, CDR1 is SGHRS, CDR2 YFSETQ. The CDR3 here is CASSLALAGGEQYF. The CDR3 nucleotides are TGCGCCAGCAGCTTGGCGTTAGCGGGAGGCGAGCAGTACTTC.

The genes are TRBV7-8 and TRBJ2-1, with D possibly TRBD2 on 5 matching bases. CDR3 length: 14 residues. The germline gives CDR1 SGHVS, CDR2 FQNEAQ. V shed 1 base and J shed 9 bases, with 13 bases lying between them. The CDR3 loop is CASSLEVVRGEQFF. The CDR3, as DNA: TGTGCCAGCAGCTTAGAGGTTGTTCGGGGTGAGCAGTTCTTC.

The chain carries TRBV29-1 and TRBJ1-1; D call uncertain. Germline V lookup: CDR1 SQVTM, CDR2 ANQGSEA. V was cut by 1 base and J by 3 bases, with 12 bases left in between. CDR3 length: 14 residues. As DNA, the CDR3 is TGCAGCGTTGAAGGGCGATTTGCGGACACTGAAGCTTTCTTT. Residues: CSVEGRFADTEAFF.

The gene calls are TRBV5-1 and TRBJ2-1; 10 nucleotides align to TRBD2. The CDR3 sequence is 15 residues long. CDR1 is SGHRS, CDR2 YFSETQ, per germline. The V and J ends lost 4 bases and 3 bases, in that order; junction bases with no gene match: 4. CDR3 residues: CASSIGLADYNEQFF. The DNA for the CDR3 is TGCGCCAGCAGCATCGGACTAGCGGACTACAATGAGCAGTTCTTC.

The rearrangement links TRBV4-3 to TRBJ2-7, with 8 bases lining up with TRBD1. CDR1 is LGHNA, CDR2 YSLEER, per germline. The V segment lost 0 bases and the J segment 6 bases; nucleotides outside the gene matches: 4. The CDR3 covers 14 residues. CDR3 protein: CASSQDAGGGEQYF. The DNA of the CDR3 is TGCGCCAGCAGCCAAGATGCAGGGGGCGGCGAGCAGTACTTC.

This clone came up once. The V call is TRBV6-5, the J call TRBJ1-4; possible D gene TRBD1, 5 bases. Trimming took off 2 bases at V and 4 bases at J, with 11 bases between the two ends. CDR1 is MNHEY, CDR2 SVGAGI, per germline. The CDR3 contains 15 residues. This chain's CDR3 is CASSYRQGFNEKLFF. The CDR3 DNA is TGTGCCAGCAGTTACCGCCAGGGTTTTAATGAAAAACTGTTTTTT.

The CDR3 spells CASSLDEGVNTEAFF. CDR3 coding DNA: TGTGCCAGCAGCTTAGATGAGGGAGTGAACACTGAAGCTTTCTTT. This chain uses TRBV7-8 with TRBJ1-1; no firm D call. V was shortened by 1 base and J by 0 bases, with 9 bases between the two germline ends. Germline V gives CDR1 SGHVS, CDR2 FQNEAQ. The CDR3 loop spans 15 amino acids.

V gene TRBV7-8 combines with J gene TRBJ1-2, with no clear D. The CDR3 is made up of 12 amino acids. V was trimmed by 5 bases and J by 7 bases, leaving 11 bases between them. CDR1 is SGHVS, CDR2 FQNEAQ, per germline. CDR3 DNA: TGTGCCAGCAGCCCTAGCCTGCGTGGCTACACCTTC. Amino acid sequence: CASSPSLRGYTF. The full variable domain, with the rest looked up from reference TRBV7-8 and TRBJ1-2, is GAGVSQSPRYKVAKRGQDVALRCDPISGHVSLFWYQQALGQGPEFLTYFQNEAQLDKSGLPSDRFFAERPEGSVSTLKIQRTQQEDSAVYLCASSPSLRGYTFGSGTRLTVV.

This chain links TRBV6-5 with TRBJ2-7; no firm D call. This CDR3 has 11 residues. The V end was cut by 7 bases, the J end by 5 bases, with 9 bases between. Germline lookup yields CDR1 MNHEY and CDR2 SVGAGI. CDR3 in DNA: TGTGCCAGCACCGCCCAGGACGAGCAGTACTTC. Protein: CASTAQDEQYF.

The chain is built from TRBV5-4 and TRBJ2-5; no reliable D call. CDR1 and CDR2 from the germline V gene are SGHNT and YYREEE (reference sequence). The ends were cut back, 1 base at V and 1 base at J, with 5 bases in the middle. The CDR3 runs to 13 residues. The CDR3 nucleotides read TGTGCCAGCAGCTTGCCGTCCCAAGAGACCCAGTACTTC. Its protein product is CASSLPSQETQYF.

The chain recombines TRBV3-1 (or the pseudogene TRBV3-2) with TRBJ1-1, with D tentatively TRBD1 (5 bases). The CDR3 loop spans 14 amino acids. V lost 1 base and J 3 bases, leaving 9 bases between the germline ends. CDR1 is LGHDT, CDR2 YNNKEL, per germline (reference sequence). The chain's CDR3 is CASSQAGGDTEAFF. DNA of the CDR3: TGTGCCAGCAGCCAAGCGGGGGGAGACACTGAAGCTTTCTTT.

The chain has TRBV7-2 and TRBJ2-7; 11 positions match TRBD2. Germline lookup yields CDR1 SGHTA and CDR2 FQGNSA. The CDR3 extends over 15 amino acids. Trimming took 3 bases from V and 2 from J; bases not matched to a gene: 3. The CDR3 spells CASSFRLAGTYEQYF. In nucleotides, the CDR3 is TGTGCCAGCAGCTTCAGACTAGCGGGGACCTACGAGCAGTACTTC.

The chain couples TRBV6-2 or TRBV6-3 to TRBJ1-1; D is undetermined. V was clipped by 0 bases and J by 2 bases, with 10 bases between them. This CDR3 comprises 15 residues. Looked up from germline, CDR1 is MNHEY and CDR2 is SVGEGT. The CDR3 DNA follows: TGTGCCAGCAGTTACTCGAGTCTCCGAAACACTGAAGCTTTCTTT. As protein: CASSYSSLRNTEAFF.

This chain uses TRBV7-2 with TRBJ2-3, with 9 positions matching TRBD2. The germline gives CDR1 SGHTA, CDR2 FQGNSA. The CDR3 sequence is 14 residues long. With V trimmed by 6 bases and J by 4 bases, 5 bases remained unmatched. The CDR3 DNA is TGTGCCAGCAGATGGGCTAGCGGGGCAGATACGCAGTATTTT. The encoded protein is CASRWASGADTQYF.

This chain uses TRBV2 with TRBJ1-1, with 10 bases matching TRBD1. The CDR3 is 14 amino acids. Germline V CDR1 and CDR2: SNHLY, FYNNEI. V shed 5 bases, J shed 4 bases, and the junction held 4 bases outside the gene matches. Here the CDR3 DNA reads TGTGCCAGCAGTTCGGACAGGGGGGTCACTGAAGCTTTCTTT. It yields the protein CASSSDRGVTEAFF. The entire variable domain, with the rest obtained from reference TRBV2 and TRBJ1-1, is as follows: EPEVTQTPSHQVTQMGQEVILRCVPISNHLYFYWYRQILGQKVEFLVSFYNNEISEKSEIFDDQFSVERPDGSNFTLKIRSTKLEDSAMYFCASSSDRGVTEAFFGQGTRLTVV.

The gene calls are TRBV7-2 and TRBJ2-7; 8 nucleotides agree with TRBD2. In germline, CDR1 is SGHTA, CDR2 FQGNSA. This CDR3 has 15 residues. With 2 bases clipped from V and 6 bases from J, the junction kept 9 bases outside the gene matches. In nucleotides, the CDR3 is TGTGCCAGCAGCTTAAGGGTAGCGGGATGGGTCGAGCAGTACTTC. Translated: CASSLRVAGWVEQYF.

V usage is TRBV10-3 and J usage is TRBJ2-2, with 7 nucleotides matching TRBD1. CDR1 and CDR2 (germline): ENHRY, SYGVKD. J was trimmed by 5 bases and V by 2 bases; bases with no gene match: 5. There are 15 residues in the CDR3. The CDR3 region is CAISEGQGDTGELFF. CDR3 in DNA: TGTGCCATCAGTGAGGGCCAGGGGGATACCGGGGAGCTGTTTTTT.

This CDR3 is CASSRARLMNTEAFF. CDR3 nucleotide sequence: TGCGCCAGCAGCCGGGCCAGGTTAATGAACACTGAAGCTTTCTTT. The chain couples TRBV4-3 to TRBJ1-1; D is unresolved. The CDR3 spans 15 residues. Germline CDR1 is LGHNA and CDR2 is YSLEER. Trimming shortened V by 4 bases and J by 0 bases, and 12 bases separated the two germline ends.

The chain couples TRBV18 to TRBJ2-1; a possible D gene is TRBD2 (7 bases). The germline gives CDR1 KGHSH, CDR2 LQKENI. With 4 bases removed from V and 6 bases from J, the gap between germline ends came to 10 bases. The CDR3 is 13 residues long. The CDR3 spells CASSRGGVNEQFF. The CDR3 DNA is TGTGCCAGCTCACGAGGGGGGGTCAATGAGCAGTTCTTC.